This T cell receptor beta chain appears in the sequencing data of a study of patients and donors after allogeneic stem cell transplantation. TCRdb reprocessed the RT-PCR reads via MiXCR and lists one record per CDR3 protein. The sample yields about 74,000 distinct CDR3 sequences, about 25% seen once. CDR1 and CDR2 (germline): SEHNR, FQNEAQ (reference sequence). The CDR3 extends over 13 amino acids. V was trimmed by 5 bases and J by 4 bases, leaving 9 bases between them. Specimen: blood, either unsorted or a sorted T cell fraction (not recorded which). The sequence was obtained from a human donor who was either an allogeneic HSCT recipient or a stem cell or donor lymphocyte infusion donor (not recorded which). It is not recorded whose cells these are; they may come from a transplant donor. The chain links TRBV7-9 to TRBJ1-3; the D is unclear. CDR3 nucleotides: TGTGCCAGCAGCCCCCCTGGGGGAAACACCATATATTTT. Translation gives CASSPPGGNTIYF.